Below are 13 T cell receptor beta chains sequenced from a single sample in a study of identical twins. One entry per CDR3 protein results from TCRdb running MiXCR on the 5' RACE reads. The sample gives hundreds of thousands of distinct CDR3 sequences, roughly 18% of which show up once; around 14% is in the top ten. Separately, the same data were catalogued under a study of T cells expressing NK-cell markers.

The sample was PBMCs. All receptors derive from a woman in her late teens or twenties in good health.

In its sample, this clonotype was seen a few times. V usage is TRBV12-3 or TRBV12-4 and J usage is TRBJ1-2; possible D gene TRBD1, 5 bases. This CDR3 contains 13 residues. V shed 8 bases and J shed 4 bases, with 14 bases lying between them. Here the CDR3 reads CASGNRDFYGYTF. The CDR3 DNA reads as TGTGCCAGCGGGAATCGGGACTTCTATGGCTACACCTTC.

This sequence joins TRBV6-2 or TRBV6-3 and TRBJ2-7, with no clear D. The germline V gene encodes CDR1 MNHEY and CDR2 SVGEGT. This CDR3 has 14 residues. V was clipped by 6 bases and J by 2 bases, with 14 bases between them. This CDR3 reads CASRERRFTYEQYF. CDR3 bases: TGTGCCAGCAGGGAGAGACGGTTTACCTACGAGCAGTACTTC.

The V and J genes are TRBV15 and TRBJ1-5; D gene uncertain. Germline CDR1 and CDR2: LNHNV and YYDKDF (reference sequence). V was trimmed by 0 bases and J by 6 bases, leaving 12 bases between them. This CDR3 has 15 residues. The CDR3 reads CATSRDYTGGQPQHF. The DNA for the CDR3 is TGTGCCACCAGCAGAGATTACACGGGAGGTCAGCCCCAGCATTTT.

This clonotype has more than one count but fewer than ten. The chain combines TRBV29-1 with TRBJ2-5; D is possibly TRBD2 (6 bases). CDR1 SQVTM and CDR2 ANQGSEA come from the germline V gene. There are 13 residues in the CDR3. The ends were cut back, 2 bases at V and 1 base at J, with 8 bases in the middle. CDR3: CSVERGFQETQYF. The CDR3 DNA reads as TGCAGCGTTGAACGGGGGTTCCAAGAGACCCAGTACTTC.

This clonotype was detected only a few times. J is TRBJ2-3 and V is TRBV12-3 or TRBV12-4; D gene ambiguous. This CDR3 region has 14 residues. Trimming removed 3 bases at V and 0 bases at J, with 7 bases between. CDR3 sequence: CASSFWYSTDTQYF. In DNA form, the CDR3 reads TGTGCCAGCAGTTTTTGGTATAGCACAGATACGCAGTATTTT.

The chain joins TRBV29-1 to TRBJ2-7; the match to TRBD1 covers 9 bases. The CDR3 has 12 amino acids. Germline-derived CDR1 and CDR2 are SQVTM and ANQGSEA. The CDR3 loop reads CSGTGRSYEQYF. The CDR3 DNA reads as TGCAGTGGGACAGGGCGGTCCTACGAGCAGTACTTC.

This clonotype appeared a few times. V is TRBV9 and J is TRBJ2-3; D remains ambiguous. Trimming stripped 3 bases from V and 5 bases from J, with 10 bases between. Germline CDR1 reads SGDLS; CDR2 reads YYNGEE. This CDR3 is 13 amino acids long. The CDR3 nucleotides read TGTGCCAGCAGCGCGTCCCCCCAAGATACGCAGTATTTT. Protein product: CASSASPQDTQYF.

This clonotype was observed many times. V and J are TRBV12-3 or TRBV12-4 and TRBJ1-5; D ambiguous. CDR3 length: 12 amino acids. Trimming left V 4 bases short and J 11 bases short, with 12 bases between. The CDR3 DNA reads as TGTGCCAGCAGTTCCGGTTGGGAGTCCCAGCATTTT. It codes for CASSSGWESQHF.

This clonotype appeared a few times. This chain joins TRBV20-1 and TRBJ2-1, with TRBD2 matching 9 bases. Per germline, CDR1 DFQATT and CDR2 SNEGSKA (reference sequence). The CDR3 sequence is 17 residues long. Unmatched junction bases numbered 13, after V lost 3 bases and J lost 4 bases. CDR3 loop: CSASRGASGVLYNEQFF. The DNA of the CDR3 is TGCAGTGCTAGTAGAGGGGCTAGCGGGGTCTTGTACAATGAGCAGTTCTTC.

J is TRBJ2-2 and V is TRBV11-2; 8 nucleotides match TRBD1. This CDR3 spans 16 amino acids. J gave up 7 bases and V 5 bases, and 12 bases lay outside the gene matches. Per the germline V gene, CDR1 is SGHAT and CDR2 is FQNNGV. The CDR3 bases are TGTGCCAGCAGCGACCTCCCAGGGGGCGGTGGCGGGGAGCTGTTTTTT. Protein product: CASSDLPGGGGGELFF. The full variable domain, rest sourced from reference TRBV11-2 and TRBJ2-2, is EAGVAQSPRYKIIEKRQSVAFWCNPISGHATLYWYQQILGQGPKLLIQFQNNGVVDDSQLPKDRFSAERLKGVDSTLKIQPAKLEDSAVYLCASSDLPGGGGGELFFGEGSRLTVL.

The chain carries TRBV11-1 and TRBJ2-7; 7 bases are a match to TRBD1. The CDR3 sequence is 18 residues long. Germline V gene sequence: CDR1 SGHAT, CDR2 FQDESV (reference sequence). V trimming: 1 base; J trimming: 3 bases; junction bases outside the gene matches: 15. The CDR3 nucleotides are TGTGCCAGCAGCTTAGGACAGGGCCTTTCAGCGGTCGGCTACGAGCAGTACTTC. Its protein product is CASSLGQGLSAVGYEQYF. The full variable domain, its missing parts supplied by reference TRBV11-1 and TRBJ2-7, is EAEVAQSPRYKITEKSQAVAFWCDPISGHATLYWYRQILGQGPELLVQFQDESVVDDSQLPKDRFSAERLKGVDSTLKIQPAELGDSAMYLCASSLGQGLSAVGYEQYFGPGTRLTVT.

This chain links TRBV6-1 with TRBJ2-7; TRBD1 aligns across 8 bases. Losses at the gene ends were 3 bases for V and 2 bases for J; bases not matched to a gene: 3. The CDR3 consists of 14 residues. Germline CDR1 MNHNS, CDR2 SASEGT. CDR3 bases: TGTGCCAGCAGTGAGGGACAGGTACCCTACGAGCAGTACTTC. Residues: CASSEGQVPYEQYF.

Here the CDR3 DNA reads TGCGCCAGCAGTCTAGAAAGTACGGCTGAAGCTTTCTTT. This encodes CASSLESTAEAFF. The chain links TRBV5-1 to TRBJ1-1; no reliable D call. The CDR3 loop spans 13 amino acids. V was cut by 5 bases and J by 6 bases, with 14 bases left in between. Germline lookup yields CDR1 SGHRS and CDR2 YFSETQ. The whole variable domain, filled in from reference TRBV5-1 and TRBJ1-1, reads KAGVTQTPRYLIKTRGQQVTLSCSPISGHRSVSWYQQTPGQGLQFLFEYFSETQRNKGNFPGRFSGRQFSNSRSEMNVSTLELGDSALYLCASSLESTAEAFFGQGTRLTVV.